One and the same sample provided the 11 T cell receptor beta chains below, sequenced in a study of beta chain features in type 1 diabetes. The isolated RNA, all of it, was reverse transcribed, so expressed TCRB transcripts were what got sequenced. Profiling relied on immunoSEQ multiplex PCR, and the TCRdb table lists in-frame clones only, not all of them. The sample contains around 350,000 clones, around 13% of which appear only once. The material sequenced was naive CD4+ T cells from blood. The receptors were gathered from a man younger than 30 in good health.

This clone has a count of ten or more. The chain has TRBV19 and TRBJ1-4; D unresolved. CDR3 length: 15 amino acids. V gave up 5 bases and J gave up 5 bases, with 15 bases separating them. CDR1 is LNHDA and CDR2 is SQIVND in the germline V gene (reference sequence). The CDR3 reads CASSPSGSVNEKLFF. The CDR3 DNA sequence: TGTGCCAGTAGTCCATCCGGCAGCGTAAATGAAAAACTGTTTTTT.

V gene TRBV7-8 combines with J gene TRBJ2-1; D unresolved. Germline loops: CDR1 SGHVS, CDR2 FQNEAQ. Between the trimmed V and J ends, which lost 0 bases and 0 bases, there was a span of 9 bases. The CDR3 runs 16 residues. The CDR3: CASSLAYVSSYNEQFF. The CDR3, as DNA: TGTGCCAGCAGCTTAGCGTACGTTAGCTCCTACAATGAGCAGTTCTTC.

The rearrangement links TRBV29-1 to TRBJ2-7; the match to TRBD1 covers 8 bases. Germline CDR1 is SQVTM and CDR2 is ANQGSEA. CDR3 size: 13 residues. With 1 base clipped from V and 2 bases from J, the junction kept 1 base outside the gene matches. The CDR3 here is CSVEVTGAYEQYF. The CDR3 coding sequence is TGCAGCGTTGAAGTGACAGGGGCCTACGAGCAGTACTTC.

This rearrangement joins TRBV7-2 to TRBJ2-2; D is perhaps TRBD2 (6 bases). The V end lost 5 bases, the J end lost 6 bases, and 22 bases lay between the germline ends. Germline CDR1 reads SGHTA; CDR2 reads FQGNSA. The CDR3 spans 17 residues. In nucleotides, the CDR3 is TGTGCCAGCAGCCGCTCCATAACGATAGCGGCCGCCGGGGAGCTGTTTTTT. The encoded protein is CASSRSITIAAAGELFF. The whole variable domain, filled in from reference TRBV7-2 and TRBJ2-2, reads GAGVSQSPSNKVTEKGKDVELRCDPISGHTALYWYRQSLGQGLEFLIYFQGNSAPDKSGLPSDRFSAERTGGSVSTLTIQRTQQEDSAVYLCASSRSITIAAAGELFFGEGSRLTVL.

This clone occurred a few times. The V call is TRBV7-3, the J call TRBJ2-5; tentatively, D is TRBD2 (5 bases). CDR3 length equals 14 residues. V lost 1 base and J lost 5, with 11 bases in between. Germline V lookup: CDR1 SGHTA, CDR2 FQGTGA. The CDR3 sequence: CASSLRTLRETQYF. CDR3 coding DNA: TGTGCCAGCAGCTTAAGGACTCTTAGGGAGACCCAGTACTTC. Variable domain in full (rest from reference TRBV7-3 and TRBJ2-5): GAGVSQTPSNKVTEKGKYVELRCDPISGHTALYWYRQSLGQGPEFLIYFQGTGAADDSGLPNDRFFAVRPEGSVSTLKIQRTERGDSAVYLCASSLRTLRETQYFGPGTRLLVL.

The chain is built from TRBV30 and TRBJ2-6; D unresolved. The length of the CDR3 is 18 residues. Germline CDR1 reads GTSNPN; CDR2 reads SVGIG (reference sequence). Trimming removed 0 bases at V and 0 bases at J, with 15 bases between. DNA for the CDR3: TGTGCCTGGAGTGTACGGCGACTGACTTTCTCTGGGGCCAACGTCCTGACTTTC. The encoded protein is CAWSVRRLTFSGANVLTF.

The V call is TRBV30, the J call TRBJ1-5; no definite D call. Germline loops: CDR1 GTSNPN, CDR2 SVGIG (reference sequence). CDR3 length equals 13 residues. V lost 0 bases to trimming and J lost 4 bases, with 7 bases between them. CDR3 residues: CAWSVRPNQPQHF. In DNA, the CDR3 is TGTGCCTGGAGTGTGCGGCCTAATCAGCCCCAGCATTTT.

V and J are TRBV19 and TRBJ1-2; 7 bases align to TRBD1. The length of the CDR3 is 16 residues. Per germline, CDR1 LNHDA and CDR2 SQIVND (reference sequence). The junction had 13 bases not matched to a gene; V was cut back by 5 bases and J by 4 bases. CDR3 sequence: CASSFGTVRIGYGYTF. CDR3 in DNA: TGTGCCAGTAGTTTTGGGACAGTCAGAATCGGCTATGGCTACACCTTC.

The V gene is TRBV5-1, the J gene TRBJ1-2, with 7 bases fitting TRBD1. Losses at the gene ends were 1 base for V and 6 bases for J; bases not matched to a gene: 6. CDR1 and CDR2 (germline): SGHRS, YFSETQ. The CDR3 is 14 residues long. The CDR3 here is CASSLSQGENGYTF. DNA of the CDR3: TGCGCCAGCAGCTTGTCCCAGGGGGAGAATGGCTACACCTTC.

This clone was picked up a small number of times. The chain carries TRBV11-2 and TRBJ1-1; D ambiguous. Trimming left V 5 bases short and J 3 bases short, with 4 bases between. The CDR3 totals 11 residues. Germline values: CDR1 SGHAT, CDR2 FQNNGV. CDR3 bases: TGTGCCAGCAGCCTCTACACTGAAGCTTTCTTT. This encodes CASSLYTEAFF.

V gene TRBV19 combines with J gene TRBJ2-2; 7 nucleotides align to TRBD1. V trimming: 6 bases; J trimming: 5 bases; junction bases outside the gene matches: 6. The CDR3 length is 14 residues. The germline gives CDR1 LNHDA, CDR2 SQIVND (reference sequence). Here the CDR3 reads CASREGGKTGELFF. The CDR3 coding sequence is TGTGCCAGTAGAGAAGGGGGCAAGACCGGGGAGCTGTTTTTT.